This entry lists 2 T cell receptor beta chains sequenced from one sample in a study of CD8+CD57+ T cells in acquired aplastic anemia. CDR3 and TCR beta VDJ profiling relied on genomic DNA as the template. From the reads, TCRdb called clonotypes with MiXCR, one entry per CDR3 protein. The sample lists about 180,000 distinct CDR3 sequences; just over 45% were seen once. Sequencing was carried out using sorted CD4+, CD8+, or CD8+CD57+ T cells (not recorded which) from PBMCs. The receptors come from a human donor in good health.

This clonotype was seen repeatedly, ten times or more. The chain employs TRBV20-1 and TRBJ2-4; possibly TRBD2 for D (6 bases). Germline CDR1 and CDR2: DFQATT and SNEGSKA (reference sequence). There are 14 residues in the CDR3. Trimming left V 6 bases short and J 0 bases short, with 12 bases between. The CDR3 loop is CSAIPGLAKNIQYF. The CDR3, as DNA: TGCAGTGCGATTCCGGGACTAGCCAAAAACATTCAGTACTTC.

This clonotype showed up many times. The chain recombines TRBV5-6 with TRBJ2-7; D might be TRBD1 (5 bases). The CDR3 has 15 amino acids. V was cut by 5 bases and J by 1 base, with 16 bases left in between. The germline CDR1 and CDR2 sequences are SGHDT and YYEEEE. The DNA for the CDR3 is TGTGCCAGCAGTTCCCCTGGGGCCAGTTCCTACGAGCAGTACTTC. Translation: CASSSPGASSYEQYF.